This TCR delta chain was identified in a study of γδ T cells in repeated Plasmodium falciparum infection. TCRdb made new clone calls on the multiplex PCR reads using CATT. In the table there are over 45,000 delta-chain clones, less than 2% of which are singletons. Notes on this clone: A read error likely explains this, since a far larger clone differs by one base. The same CDR3 also results from other DNA sequences found in this sample.

Trimming removed 5 bases from V and 5 bases from J; junction bases left unmatched: 9. Looked up from germline, CDR1 is TSWWSYY and CDR2 is QGS. The CDR3 extends over 15 amino acids. Gammadelta T cells were flow-sorted from PBMC into Vgamma9/Vdelta2+ and Vdelta2-negative populations for bulk analysis. The sequenced material came from gamma-delta T cells from blood. The V and J genes are TRDV1 and TRDJ1, with TRDD3 identical over 9 bases. TCRdb lists no J gene, so it was determined here by aligning the DNA to germline. The origin of this receptor is a pool of human donors (malaria-infected and uninfected, not separated). CDR3 in DNA: TGTGCTCTTGGGACCGCCGCGGGGGATACAGATAAACTCATCTTT. Translating gives CALGTAAGDTDKLIF.